Presented here are 13 T cell receptor beta chains from one specimen sequenced in a study of siplizumab effects on memory and regulatory T cells. Sequenced by immunoSEQ multiplex PCR; TCRdb stores in-frame clones only, minus some. Among 70,000 or so clones, 75% to 90% were seen once, and the ten largest hold about 1.5%. Sequenced input: Tregs sorted from blood. These TCRs come from a human donor in good health.

This chain links TRBV10-3 with TRBJ1-2; D perhaps matches TRBD1 (6 bases). The CDR3 spans 15 residues. Germline V gene data show CDR1 as ENHRY and CDR2 as SYGVKD. V lost 7 bases, J lost 7 bases, and 22 bases lay in between. The CDR3 DNA is TGTGCCATCATTCAAACCCTGCAGGGGTTCTCTGGCTACACCTTC. Its protein is CAIIQTLQGFSGYTF.

This chain uses TRBV19 with TRBJ1-2; 12 nucleotides agree with TRBD1. The V gene's germline CDR1 is LNHDA and CDR2 SQIVND (reference sequence). The CDR3 covers 16 residues. Unmatched junction bases numbered 11, after V lost 5 bases and J lost 7 bases. The CDR3 loop is CASSLPGTGGFVGYTF. Here the CDR3 DNA reads TGTGCCAGTAGTCTTCCCGGGACAGGGGGCTTTGTTGGCTACACCTTC. The variable domain in full, completed from reference TRBV19 and TRBJ1-2, reads DGGITQSPKYLFRKEGQNVTLSCEQNLNHDAMYWYRQDPGQGLRLIYYSQIVNDFQKGDIAEGYSVSREKKESFPLTVTSAQKNPTAFYLCASSLPGTGGFVGYTFGSGTRLTVV.

The chain joins TRBV21-1 to TRBJ2-1. TRBV21-1 counts as a pseudogene. CDR3 size: 13 residues. CDR3 in DNA: TGTGCCAGCCCTACTAGGGACGGCAATGAGCAGTTCTTC. Amino acids: CASPTRDGNEQFF.

The V call is TRBV4-1, the J call TRBJ2-1, with 11 bases aligning to TRBD2. The J segment lost 2 bases and the V segment lost 3 bases, leaving 6 bases of the junction unmatched. From germline, CDR1 is MGHRA and CDR2 YSYEKL. The CDR3 is 17 amino acids. The CDR3 DNA reads as TGCGCCAGCAGCCAGGGTTTAGCGGGAGGGCCCTACAATGAGCAGTTCTTC. Translation gives CASSQGLAGGPYNEQFF.

The sample holds one count of this clone. The chain is built from TRBV5-1 and TRBJ2-1; 8 bases align to TRBD1. The CDR3 consists of 15 residues. V shed 7 bases and J 7 bases; nucleotides not matched to a gene: 13. Germline V lookup: CDR1 SGHRS, CDR2 YFSETQ. The CDR3 here is CASAHGTGGLNEQFF. CDR3 DNA sequence: TGCGCCAGCGCCCATGGAACAGGGGGTCTAAATGAGCAGTTCTTC.

J is TRBJ2-7 and V is TRBV5-1, with 10 bases fitting TRBD2. V gave up 7 bases and J gave up 5 bases; unmatched junction bases: 9. The CDR3 totals 14 residues. Germline CDR1 and CDR2: SGHRS and YFSETQ. The CDR3 reads CASGALAGVHEQYF. CDR3 sequence (DNA): TGCGCCAGCGGAGCCCTAGCGGGGGTCCACGAGCAGTACTTC.

This clone was seen a few times. The rearrangement links TRBV12-5 to TRBJ2-7, with TRBD2 as a possible D gene (5 bases). This CDR3 comprises 14 residues. Trimming pared 9 bases from V and 0 bases from J, leaving 15 bases between. The V gene's germline CDR1 is LGHNT and CDR2 FRNRAP. The CDR3 DNA reads TGTGCTAGCTCTCCCAGCGGCCTCTCCTACGAGCAGTACTTC. Amino acid sequence: CASSPSGLSYEQYF.

The rearrangement uses TRBV6-5 and TRBJ2-7, with TRBD2 identical over 9 bases. The CDR3 is 16 amino acids. The germline V gene has CDR1 MNHEY and CDR2 SVGAGI. Losses at the gene ends were 0 bases for V and 7 bases for J; bases not matched to a gene: 10. Here the CDR3 DNA reads TGTGCCAGCAGTTACTCGTCTCCTAGCGGGAAACGGGAGCAGTACTTC. This encodes CASSYSSPSGKREQYF.

This chain connects TRBV5-1 to TRBJ1-2; possible D gene TRBD1, 6 bases. V was cut by 3 bases and J by 2 bases, with 11 bases left in between. The CDR3 spans 14 residues. Germline V gene data show CDR1 as SGHRS and CDR2 as YFSETQ. CDR3 residues: CASSSWTENYGYTF. CDR3 coding DNA: TGCGCCAGCAGCTCCTGGACAGAGAACTATGGCTACACCTTC.

V gene TRBV7-8 combines with J gene TRBJ1-3; tentatively, D is TRBD1 (5 bases). The germline V gene encodes CDR1 SGHVS and CDR2 FQNEAQ. Deletions cut 8 bases from V and 0 bases from J, with 14 bases between. The CDR3 loop spans 15 amino acids. Here the CDR3 reads CASRRGVSSGNTIYF. CDR3 in DNA: TGTGCCAGCCGTCGGGGCGTTAGCTCTGGAAACACCATATATTTT. Complete variable domain (other parts from reference TRBV7-8 and TRBJ1-3): GAGVSQSPRYKVAKRGQDVALRCDPISGHVSLFWYQQALGQGPEFLTYFQNEAQLDKSGLPSDRFFAERPEGSVSTLKIQRTQQEDSAVYLCASRRGVSSGNTIYFGEGSWLTVV.

V is TRBV19 and J is TRBJ1-1, with 9 bases identical to TRBD1. V lost 2 bases to trimming and J lost 6 bases; unmatched junction nucleotides: 1. Germline lookup yields CDR1 LNHDA and CDR2 SQIVND (reference sequence). The CDR3 is 13 residues long. CDR3 sequence: CASSITGGPEAFF. The CDR3 DNA reads as TGTGCCAGTAGTATAACAGGGGGCCCTGAAGCTTTCTTT.

J is TRBJ2-7 and V is TRBV6-5, with TRBD2 matching over 11 bases. CDR1 MNHEY and CDR2 SVGAGI come from the germline V gene. This CDR3 has 14 residues. The junction had 9 bases not matched to a gene; V was cut back by 7 bases and J by 7 bases. This CDR3 reads CASKLLAGVVEQYF. The CDR3 DNA sequence: TGTGCCAGCAAGTTACTAGCGGGAGTAGTTGAGCAGTACTTC.

V and J are TRBV9 and TRBJ2-3, with 14 bases that match TRBD2. Germline CDR1 and CDR2: SGDLS and YYNGEE. Trimming cost V 7 bases and J 4 bases; bases outside gene matches: 8. This CDR3 spans 16 amino acids. The CDR3 nucleotides read TGTGCCAGCGGGGGGACTAGCGGGAGTAGCGCAGATACGCAGTATTTT. The encoded protein is CASGGTSGSSADTQYF. Complete variable domain (other parts from reference TRBV9 and TRBJ2-3): DSGVTQTPKHLITATGQRVTLRCSPRSGDLSVYWYQQSLDQGLQFLIQYYNGEERAKGNILERFSAQQFPDLHSELNLSSLELGDSALYFCASGGTSGSSADTQYFGPGTRLTVL.